This T cell receptor (beta chain) was observed in a study of blood T cells in healthy people across ages. General study results and limits: A roughly linear fall in TCR beta diversity per million T cells was seen with increasing age.

The CDR3 length is 14 residues. V trimming: 5 bases; J trimming: 6 bases; junction bases outside the gene matches: 5. Germline assignment: CDR1 MNHEY and CDR2 SVGAGI. Every participating donor contributed about 10 milliliters of peripheral blood through a draw. A J-beta primer mix and a sample-barcoded 5' primer were used in a second PCR of roughly 6 to 12 cycles. TCRdb redid the calling of the 5' RACE reads with MiXCR, one entry per CDR3 protein. The sample lists about 650,000 distinct CDR3 sequences, over 40% occurring once. About this clonotype: Its matching antigen is unknown.

What was sequenced was blood. This sequence originates from an elderly woman in good health. V is TRBV6-5 and J is TRBJ2-7, with 12 nucleotides matching TRBD2. CDR3 protein: CASSSGLAGLEQYF. CDR3 sequence (DNA): TGTGCCAGCAGTAGCGGACTAGCGGGGCTCGAGCAGTACTTC.